The rows below give T cell receptor beta chains drawn from one sample of a study of siplizumab effects on memory and regulatory T cells. The repertoire was sequenced with immunoSEQ multiplex PCR; TCRdb's copy has only in-frame clones and lacks some. This repertoire shows about 110,000 clones, roughly 92% found once; its top ten account for around 1.3%. Input material: CD4+ T cells sorted from blood. These TCRs come from a human donor in good health. Each CDR3 is given with its conserved first and last residue. The D gene is left open where the match is weak. The size of a clone is reported for some rows only, either as once, few or many, or as a class for expanded clones.

V gene: TRBV5-4; J gene: TRBJ2-7; D gene: .; clone size: .; CDR3 DNA: TGTGCCAGCAGCCCCCTCGGTTACGAGCAGTACTTC; CDR3 protein: CASSPLGYEQYF
V gene: TRBV5-4; J gene: TRBJ2-1; D gene: .; clone size: once; CDR3 DNA: TGTGCCAGCAGCTCTCCCTACAATGAGCAGTTCTTC; CDR3 protein: CASSSPYNEQFF
V gene: TRBV6-1; J gene: TRBJ1-1; D gene: TRBD1; clone size: .; CDR3 DNA: TGTGCCAGCAGTGCCCGACAGGGGAAGAACACTGAAGCTTTCTTT; CDR3 protein: CASSARQGKNTEAFF
V gene: TRBV7-2; J gene: TRBJ2-3; D gene: TRBD2; clone size: .; CDR3 DNA: TGTGCCAGCAGCTTAAACAGCGGGGGTACTGCGCAGTATTTT; CDR3 protein: CASSLNSGGTAQYF
V gene: TRBV5-6; J gene: TRBJ1-5; D gene: TRBD1; clone size: .; CDR3 DNA: TGTGCCAGCAGCCTCGGACAGGGAGGCAATCAGCCCCAGCATTTT; CDR3 protein: CASSLGQGGNQPQHF
V gene: TRBV25-1; J gene: TRBJ2-6; D gene: .; clone size: .; CDR3 DNA: TGTGCCAGCAGTGATTCCGGGGCTGGGGCCAACGTCCTGACTTTC; CDR3 protein: CASSDSGAGANVLTF
V gene: TRBV29-1; J gene: TRBJ2-3; D gene: TRBD2; clone size: once; CDR3 DNA: TGCAGCGCCCCTCCGACTAGCGGGGATACGCAGTATTTT; CDR3 protein: CSAPPTSGDTQYF
V gene: TRBV4-1; J gene: TRBJ1-2; D gene: .; clone size: .; CDR3 DNA: TGCGCCAGCAGCCAACAGACTGTAGGGTCTGGCTACACCTTC; CDR3 protein: CASSQQTVGSGYTF
V gene: TRBV2; J gene: TRBJ1-5; D gene: .; clone size: once; CDR3 DNA: TGTGCCAGCAGTTACCCCTGGCAGCCCCAGCATTTT; CDR3 protein: CASSYPWQPQHF
V gene: TRBV28; J gene: TRBJ1-1; D gene: .; clone size: .; CDR3 DNA: TGTGCCAGCAGTTTAGGGGGTATGGGGTTGAACACTGAAGCTTTCTTT; CDR3 protein: CASSLGGMGLNTEAFF
V gene: TRBV6-4; J gene: TRBJ2-3; D gene: TRBD1; clone size: .; CDR3 DNA: TGTGCCAGCTTGGACAGGGACGCCACAGATACGCAGTATTTT; CDR3 protein: CASLDRDATDTQYF
V gene: TRBV25-1; J gene: TRBJ1-3; D gene: .; clone size: .; CDR3 DNA: TGTGCCAGCAGCACTTACGATGGATACGCCGGAAACACCATATATTTT; CDR3 protein: CASSTYDGYAGNTIYF
V gene: TRBV6-5; J gene: TRBJ2-7; D gene: .; clone size: .; CDR3 DNA: TGTGCCAGCAGTAGAACGGACAGCTCCTACGAGCAGTACTTC; CDR3 protein: CASSRTDSSYEQYF
V gene: TRBV11-3; J gene: TRBJ2-5; D gene: TRBD1; clone size: .; CDR3 DNA: TGTGCCAGCAGCTTGGGCACAGGGGGCCCAGAGACCCAGTACTTC; CDR3 protein: CASSLGTGGPETQYF
V gene: TRBV6-1; J gene: TRBJ1-1; D gene: .; clone size: .; CDR3 DNA: TGTGCCAGCAGTGAGGTCAGGACTGAAGCTTTCTTT; CDR3 protein: CASSEVRTEAFF
V gene: TRBV9; J gene: TRBJ2-7; D gene: .; clone size: few; CDR3 DNA: TGTGCCAGCAGCGTAGGTGGGACGATGAACGAGCAGTACTTC; CDR3 protein: CASSVGGTMNEQYF
V gene: TRBV2; J gene: TRBJ1-1; D gene: TRBD1; clone size: .; CDR3 DNA: TGTGCCAGCAGTGCAACCGGGACAGTAGGAACTGAAGCTTTCTTT; CDR3 protein: CASSATGTVGTEAFF
V gene: TRBV5-4; J gene: TRBJ2-7; D gene: .; clone size: .; CDR3 DNA: TGTGCCAGCAGCTTGCTTCGACAGGATGGCTCCTACGAGCAGTACTTC; CDR3 protein: CASSLLRQDGSYEQYF
V gene: TRBV6-4; J gene: TRBJ2-1; D gene: .; clone size: .; CDR3 DNA: TGTGCCAGCAGTGTCTTGTCGAACAATGAGCAGTTCTTC; CDR3 protein: CASSVLSNNEQFF
V gene: TRBV6-5; J gene: TRBJ1-2; D gene: .; clone size: .; CDR3 DNA: TGTGCCAGCAGACCGACAGGAGGCCCCTATGGCTACACCTTC; CDR3 protein: CASRPTGGPYGYTF
V gene: TRBV25-1; J gene: TRBJ2-5; D gene: .; clone size: .; CDR3 DNA: TGTGCCAGCAGTGAATTTGCCGTGAATCGGGAGACCCAGTACTTC; CDR3 protein: CASSEFAVNRETQYF
V gene: TRBV6-5; J gene: TRBJ2-7; D gene: .; clone size: .; CDR3 DNA: TGTGCCAGCAGCCAGGGACTGGAGCAGTACTTC; CDR3 protein: CASSQGLEQYF
V gene: TRBV7-2; J gene: TRBJ1-6; D gene: .; clone size: .; CDR3 DNA: TGTGCCAGCAGCCCCCCCCCGACCAACAGCGGTTCCCTCCACTTT; CDR3 protein: CASSPPPTNSGSLHF
V gene: TRBV6-1; J gene: TRBJ1-5; D gene: .; clone size: .; CDR3 DNA: TGTGCCAGCAGTGAAGGCCTGACTCAGCCCCAGCATTTT; CDR3 protein: CASSEGLTQPQHF
V gene: TRBV28; J gene: TRBJ2-2; D gene: .; clone size: once; CDR3 DNA: TGTGCCAGCAGCCAAGAATCGGGGAACACCGGGGAGCTGTTTTTT; CDR3 protein: CASSQESGNTGELFF
V gene: TRBV5-1; J gene: TRBJ2-2; D gene: .; clone size: .; CDR3 DNA: TGCGCCAGCGAACGGGGAGGAACCGGGGAGCTGTTTTTT; CDR3 protein: CASERGGTGELFF
V gene: TRBV19; J gene: TRBJ2-5; D gene: .; clone size: .; CDR3 DNA: TGTGCCAGTAGTACCCAAGAGACCCAGTACTTC; CDR3 protein: CASSTQETQYF
V gene: TRBV6-1; J gene: TRBJ1-2; D gene: .; clone size: once; CDR3 DNA: TGTGCCAGCATAGAGTCAGCTGGACAGAACTATGGCTACACCTTC; CDR3 protein: CASIESAGQNYGYTF
V gene: TRBV5-4; J gene: TRBJ2-3; D gene: .; clone size: .; CDR3 DNA: TGTGCCAGCAGCTTGGACTACTCGGGCACAGATACGCAGTATTTT; CDR3 protein: CASSLDYSGTDTQYF
V gene: TRBV9; J gene: TRBJ2-3; D gene: TRBD1; clone size: .; CDR3 DNA: TGTGCCAGCAGCGTAGAAAGGGGGCCAGATACGCAGTATTTT; CDR3 protein: CASSVERGPDTQYF
V gene: TRBV21-1; J gene: TRBJ2-7; D gene: .; clone size: .; CDR3 DNA: TGTGCCAGCAGCAGCCCCTCCTACGAGCAGTACTTC; CDR3 protein: CASSSPSYEQYF
V gene: TRBV29-1; J gene: TRBJ2-3; D gene: .; clone size: .; CDR3 DNA: TGCAGCGTTGCAGGAGGTCGCGGGACAGACACAGATACGCAGTATTTT; CDR3 protein: CSVAGGRGTDTDTQYF
V gene: TRBV25-1; J gene: TRBJ2-7; D gene: .; clone size: .; CDR3 DNA: TGTGCCAGCAGGCCGGGAAACTACGAGCAGTACTTC; CDR3 protein: CASRPGNYEQYF
V gene: TRBV28; J gene: TRBJ1-1; D gene: .; clone size: .; CDR3 DNA: TGTGCCAGCAGTACGGGCCCGAACACTGAAGCTTTCTTT; CDR3 protein: CASSTGPNTEAFF
V gene: TRBV6-1; J gene: TRBJ2-7; D gene: .; clone size: .; CDR3 DNA: TGTGCCAGCAGCCGGGGTGGGCCCTACGAGCAGTACTTC; CDR3 protein: CASSRGGPYEQYF
V gene: TRBV7-3; J gene: TRBJ1-2; D gene: TRBD1; clone size: .; CDR3 DNA: TGTGCCAGCAGTCCAGGACAGGGAAACTATGGCTACACCTTC; CDR3 protein: CASSPGQGNYGYTF
V gene: TRBV5-1; J gene: TRBJ2-3; D gene: .; clone size: .; CDR3 DNA: TGCGCCAGCAGCTTGGGTGAGGCGCTGAGAACAGATACGCAGTATTTT; CDR3 protein: CASSLGEALRTDTQYF
V gene: TRBV9; J gene: TRBJ1-4; D gene: TRBD1; clone size: .; CDR3 DNA: TGTGCCAGCAGCCATGGGACAGGGGAGAGTGAAAAACTGTTTTTT; CDR3 protein: CASSHGTGESEKLFF
V gene: TRBV7-3; J gene: TRBJ2-7; D gene: .; clone size: .; CDR3 DNA: TGTGCCAGCAGCCCCCTCACGAGACAGTACTTC; CDR3 protein: CASSPLTRQYF
V gene: TRBV4-1; J gene: TRBJ2-3; D gene: TRBD1; clone size: .; CDR3 DNA: TGCGCCAGCAGCCAGGGGACAGGGTTTGGAGATACGCAGTATTTT; CDR3 protein: CASSQGTGFGDTQYF
V gene: TRBV7-8; J gene: TRBJ2-3; D gene: .; clone size: .; CDR3 DNA: TGTGCCAGCAGCTCCGACGGACTGGGTTCAGATACGCAGTATTTT; CDR3 protein: CASSSDGLGSDTQYF
V gene: TRBV9; J gene: TRBJ2-7; D gene: .; clone size: .; CDR3 DNA: TGTGCCAGCAGCGTAGAGGTGTTCGGGGAGCAGTACTTC; CDR3 protein: CASSVEVFGEQYF
V gene: TRBV11-2; J gene: TRBJ1-1; D gene: .; clone size: .; CDR3 DNA: TGTGCCAGCAGCCCCGGGAGGGCGGCCCCTGAAGCTTTCTTT; CDR3 protein: CASSPGRAAPEAFF
V gene: TRBV11-2; J gene: TRBJ2-6; D gene: .; clone size: .; CDR3 DNA: TGTGCCAGCAGCTTCCCTCTCATGGGCGGAAGCTCTGGGGCCAACGTCCTGACTTTC; CDR3 protein: CASSFPLMGGSSGANVLTF
V gene: TRBV6-5; J gene: TRBJ2-7; D gene: TRBD1; clone size: .; CDR3 DNA: TGTGCCAGCAGTTACGGGCAGGGGGCCTACGAGCAGTACTTC; CDR3 protein: CASSYGQGAYEQYF
V gene: TRBV9; J gene: TRBJ2-1; D gene: TRBD2; clone size: .; CDR3 DNA: TGTGCCAGCAGCGTAGAGGGCGGGAGCTACAATGAGCAGTTCTTC; CDR3 protein: CASSVEGGSYNEQFF
V gene: TRBV7-3; J gene: TRBJ2-3; D gene: .; clone size: once; CDR3 DNA: TGTGCCAGCAGCCTCCAGGGGGGCAGGACAGATACGCAGTATTTT; CDR3 protein: CASSLQGGRTDTQYF